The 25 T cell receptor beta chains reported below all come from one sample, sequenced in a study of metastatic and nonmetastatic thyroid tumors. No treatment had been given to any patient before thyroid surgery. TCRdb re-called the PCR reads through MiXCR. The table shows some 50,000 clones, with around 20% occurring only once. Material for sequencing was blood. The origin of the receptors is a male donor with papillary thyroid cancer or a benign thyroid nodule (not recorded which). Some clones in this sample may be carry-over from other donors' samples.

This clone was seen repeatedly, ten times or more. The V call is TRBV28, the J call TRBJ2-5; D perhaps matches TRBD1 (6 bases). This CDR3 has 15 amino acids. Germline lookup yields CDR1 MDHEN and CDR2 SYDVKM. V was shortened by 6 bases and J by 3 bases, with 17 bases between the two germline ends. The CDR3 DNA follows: TGTGCCAGCAGGGAGTTACAGGGTGGGAAAGAGACCCAGTACTTC. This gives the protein CASRELQGGKETQYF. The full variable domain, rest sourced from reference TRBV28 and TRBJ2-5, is DVKVTQSSRYLVKRTGEKVFLECVQDMDHENMFWYRQDPGLGLRLIYFSYDVKMKEKGDIPEGYSVSREKKERFSLILESASTNQTSMYLCASRELQGGKETQYFGPGTRLLVL.

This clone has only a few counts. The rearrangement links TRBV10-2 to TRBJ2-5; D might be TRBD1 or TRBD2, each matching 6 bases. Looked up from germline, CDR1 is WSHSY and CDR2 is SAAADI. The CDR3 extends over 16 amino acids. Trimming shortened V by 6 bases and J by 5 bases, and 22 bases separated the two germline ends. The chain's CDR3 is CASSRPEGGMRETQYF. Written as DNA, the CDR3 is TGCGCCAGCAGCAGACCCGAGGGGGGAATGCGGGAGACCCAGTACTTC.

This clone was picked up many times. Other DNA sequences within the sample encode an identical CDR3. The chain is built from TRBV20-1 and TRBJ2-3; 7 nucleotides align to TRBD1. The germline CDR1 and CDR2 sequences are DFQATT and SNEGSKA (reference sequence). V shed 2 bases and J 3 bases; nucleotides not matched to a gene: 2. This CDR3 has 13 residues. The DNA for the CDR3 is TGCAGTGCTAGACAGGGGGAGACAGATACGCAGTATTTT. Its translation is CSARQGETDTQYF.

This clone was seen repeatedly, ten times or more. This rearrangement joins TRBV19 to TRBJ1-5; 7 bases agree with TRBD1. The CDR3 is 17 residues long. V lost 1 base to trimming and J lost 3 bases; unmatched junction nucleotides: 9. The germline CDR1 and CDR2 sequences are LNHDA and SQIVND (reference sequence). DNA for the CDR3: TGTGCCAGTAGTATAGGGAGGGACAGAAAAAACAATCAGCCCCAGCATTTT. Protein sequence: CASSIGRDRKNNQPQHF.

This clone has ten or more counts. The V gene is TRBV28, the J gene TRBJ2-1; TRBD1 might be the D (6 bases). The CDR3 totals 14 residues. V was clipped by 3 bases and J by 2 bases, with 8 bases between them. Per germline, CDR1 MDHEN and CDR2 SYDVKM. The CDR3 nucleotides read TGTGCCAGCAGTTTGACAGGTACCTACAATGAGCAGTTCTTC. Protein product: CASSLTGTYNEQFF.

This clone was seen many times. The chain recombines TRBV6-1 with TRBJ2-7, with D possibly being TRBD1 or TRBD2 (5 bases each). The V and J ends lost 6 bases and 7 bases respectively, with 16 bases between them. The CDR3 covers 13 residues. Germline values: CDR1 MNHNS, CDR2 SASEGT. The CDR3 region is CASRPWDAWEQYF. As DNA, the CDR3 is TGTGCCAGCAGACCCTGGGACGCGTGGGAGCAGTACTTC.

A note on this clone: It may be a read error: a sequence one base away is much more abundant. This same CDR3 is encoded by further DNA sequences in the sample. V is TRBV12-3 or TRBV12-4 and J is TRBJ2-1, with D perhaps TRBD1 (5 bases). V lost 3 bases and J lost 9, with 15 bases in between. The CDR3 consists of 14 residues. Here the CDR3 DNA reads TGTGCCAGCAGTTTGCCCCAGGGTAACAGTGAGCAGTTCTTC. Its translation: CASSLPQGNSEQFF.

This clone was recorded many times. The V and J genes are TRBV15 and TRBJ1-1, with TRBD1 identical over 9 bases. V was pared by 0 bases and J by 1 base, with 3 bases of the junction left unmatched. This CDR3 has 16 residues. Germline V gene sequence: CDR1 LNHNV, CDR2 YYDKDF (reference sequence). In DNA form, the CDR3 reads TGTGCCACCAGCAGAGAGGGGACAGGGAGGAACACTGAAGCTTTCTTT. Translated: CATSREGTGRNTEAFF.

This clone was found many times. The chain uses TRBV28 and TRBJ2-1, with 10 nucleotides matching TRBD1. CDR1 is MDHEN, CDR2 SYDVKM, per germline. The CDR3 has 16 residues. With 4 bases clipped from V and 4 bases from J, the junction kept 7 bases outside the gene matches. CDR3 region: CASSSTGTGAYNEQFF. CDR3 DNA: TGTGCCAGCAGTTCCACCGGGACAGGGGCATACAATGAGCAGTTCTTC.

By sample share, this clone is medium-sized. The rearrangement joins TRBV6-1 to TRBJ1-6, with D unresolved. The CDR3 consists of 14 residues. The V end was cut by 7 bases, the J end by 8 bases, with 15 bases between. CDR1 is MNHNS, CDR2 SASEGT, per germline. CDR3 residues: CASTPEGGHSPLHF. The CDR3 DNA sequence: TGTGCCAGCACCCCGGAGGGAGGGCATTCACCCCTCCACTTT.

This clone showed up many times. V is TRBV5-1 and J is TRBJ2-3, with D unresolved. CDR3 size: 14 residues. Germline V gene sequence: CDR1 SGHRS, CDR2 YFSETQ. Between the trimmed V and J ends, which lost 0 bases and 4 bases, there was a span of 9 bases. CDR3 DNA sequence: TGCGCCAGCAGCTTGGCTCAAAGATCAGATACGCAGTATTTT. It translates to CASSLAQRSDTQYF.

Here the CDR3 reads CASSLVAGGRDEQFF. The CDR3 DNA reads as TGTGCCAGCAGCTTAGTCGCGGGGGGCCGCGATGAGCAGTTCTTC. This rearrangement joins TRBV11-1 to TRBJ2-1; 8 bases match TRBD2. The germline CDR1 and CDR2 sequences are SGHAT and FQDESV (reference sequence). V trimming: 1 base; J trimming: 8 bases; junction bases outside the gene matches: 7. The CDR3 length is 15 residues.

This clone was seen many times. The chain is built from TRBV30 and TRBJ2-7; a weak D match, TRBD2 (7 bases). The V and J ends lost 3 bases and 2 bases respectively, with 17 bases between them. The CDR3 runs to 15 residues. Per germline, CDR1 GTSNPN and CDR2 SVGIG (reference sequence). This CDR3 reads CAWRRGGPGPYEQYF. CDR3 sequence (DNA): TGTGCCTGGAGAAGGGGGGGCCCGGGACCCTACGAGCAGTACTTC.

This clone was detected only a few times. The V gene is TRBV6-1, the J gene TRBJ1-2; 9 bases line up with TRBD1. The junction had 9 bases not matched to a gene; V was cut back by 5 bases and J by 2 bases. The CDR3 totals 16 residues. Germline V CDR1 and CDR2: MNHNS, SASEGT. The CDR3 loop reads CASSPVSGTGNYGYTF. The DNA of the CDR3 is TGTGCCAGCAGTCCTGTATCCGGGACAGGGAACTATGGCTACACCTTC.

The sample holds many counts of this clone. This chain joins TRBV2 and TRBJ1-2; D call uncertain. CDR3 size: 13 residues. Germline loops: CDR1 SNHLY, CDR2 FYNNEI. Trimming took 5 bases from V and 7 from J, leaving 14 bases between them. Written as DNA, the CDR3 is TGTGCCAGCAGTCAAGACACCGACGCTGGCTACACCTTC. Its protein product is CASSQDTDAGYTF.

In DNA form, the CDR3 reads TGTGCCATCAAGGGGGGGCAGGATCAGCCCCAGCATTTT. This codes for CAIKGGQDQPQHF. The chain joins TRBV10-3 to TRBJ1-5, with D possibly being TRBD1 (6 bases). Trimming shortened V by 7 bases and J by 5 bases, and 12 bases separated the two germline ends. The length of the CDR3 is 13 residues. Per the germline V gene, CDR1 is ENHRY and CDR2 is SYGVKD.

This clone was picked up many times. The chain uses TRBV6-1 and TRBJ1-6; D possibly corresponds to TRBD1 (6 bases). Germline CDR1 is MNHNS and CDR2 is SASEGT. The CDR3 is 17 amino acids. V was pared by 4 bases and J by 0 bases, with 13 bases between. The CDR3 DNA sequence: TGTGCCAGCAGTGGGGGACAAGGGAGCTCCTATAATTCACCCCTCCACTTT. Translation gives CASSGGQGSSYNSPLHF.

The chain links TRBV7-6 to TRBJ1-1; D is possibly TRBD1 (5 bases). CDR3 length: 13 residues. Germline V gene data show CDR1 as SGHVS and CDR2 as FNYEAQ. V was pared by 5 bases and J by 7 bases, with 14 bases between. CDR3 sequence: CASSLGGGDEAFF. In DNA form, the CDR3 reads TGTGCCAGCAGCCTTGGGGGAGGGGATGAAGCTTTCTTT.

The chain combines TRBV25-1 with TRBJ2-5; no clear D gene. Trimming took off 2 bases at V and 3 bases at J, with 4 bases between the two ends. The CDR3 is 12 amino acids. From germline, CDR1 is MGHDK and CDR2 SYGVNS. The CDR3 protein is CASSEGEETQYF. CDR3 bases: TGTGCCAGCAGTGAAGGAGAAGAGACCCAGTACTTC.

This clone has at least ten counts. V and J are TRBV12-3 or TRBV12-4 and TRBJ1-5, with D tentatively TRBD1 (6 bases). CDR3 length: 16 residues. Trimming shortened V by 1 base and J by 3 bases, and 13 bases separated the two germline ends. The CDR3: CASSLGDKGHNQPQHF. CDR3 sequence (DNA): TGTGCCAGCAGTTTAGGGGACAAGGGACACAATCAGCCCCAGCATTTT.

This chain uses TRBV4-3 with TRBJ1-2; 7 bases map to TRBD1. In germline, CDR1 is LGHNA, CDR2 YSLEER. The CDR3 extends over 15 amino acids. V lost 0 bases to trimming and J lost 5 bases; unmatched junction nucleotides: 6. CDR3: CASSQDRTGAYGYTF. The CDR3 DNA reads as TGCGCCAGCAGCCAAGATAGGACAGGTGCATATGGCTACACCTTC.

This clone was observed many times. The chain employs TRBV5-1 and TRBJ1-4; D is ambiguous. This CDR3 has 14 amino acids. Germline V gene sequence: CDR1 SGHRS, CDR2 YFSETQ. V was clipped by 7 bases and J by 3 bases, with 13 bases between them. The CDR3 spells CASRYLGANEKLFF. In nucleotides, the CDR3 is TGCGCCAGCCGTTACCTAGGAGCTAATGAAAAACTGTTTTTT.

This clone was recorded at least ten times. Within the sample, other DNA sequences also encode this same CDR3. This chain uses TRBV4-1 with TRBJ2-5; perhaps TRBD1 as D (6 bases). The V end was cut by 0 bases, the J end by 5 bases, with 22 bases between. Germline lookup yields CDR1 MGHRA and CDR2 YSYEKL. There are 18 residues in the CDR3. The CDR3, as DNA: TGCGCCAGCAGCCAAGAAGCCCCCACAGGGAACCCGCGCGAGACCCAGTACTTC. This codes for CASSQEAPTGNPRETQYF.

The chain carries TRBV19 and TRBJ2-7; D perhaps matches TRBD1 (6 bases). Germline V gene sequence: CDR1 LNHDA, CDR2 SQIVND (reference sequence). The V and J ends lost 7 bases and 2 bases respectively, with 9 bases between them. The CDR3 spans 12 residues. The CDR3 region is CASKGDTYEQYF. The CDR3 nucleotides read TGTGCCAGTAAAGGGGACACCTACGAGCAGTACTTC.

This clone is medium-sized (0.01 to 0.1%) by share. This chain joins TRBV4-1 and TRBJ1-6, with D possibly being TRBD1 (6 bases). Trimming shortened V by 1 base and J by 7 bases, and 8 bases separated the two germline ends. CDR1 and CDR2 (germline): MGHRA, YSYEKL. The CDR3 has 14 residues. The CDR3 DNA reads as TGCGCCAGCAGCCAAGCAGGGGACAATTCACCCCTCCACTTT. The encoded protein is CASSQAGDNSPLHF.